There are many counts of the clone carrying this TCR beta chain. The antigen is not known. Coverage ceases 3 residues before the CDR3 finishes, and the germline J gene fills in the end. This entry is derived from a study of T cell clonality in common variable immunodeficiency. Per the germline V gene, CDR1 is DFQATT and CDR2 is SNEGSKA (reference sequence). There are 12 residues in the CDR3. V lost 0 bases and J lost 6, with 7 bases in between. Findings and limits, study-wide: CVID subjects had higher TCRbeta clonality than healthy controls, most marked in about a third.

Equal genomic DNA amounts from CVID and control samples were sequenced. Clones were sequenced by immunoSEQ multiplex PCR, and TCRdb holds only the in-frame ones, with some missing. The table lists about 81,000 clones, no singletons, with 0.75% to 1% in the top ten. The chain is built from TRBV20-1 and TRBJ2-3; TRBD2 is a possible D gene (6 bases). The sequencing input was peripheral blood mononuclear cells. This clonotype was sampled from a person between 18 and 70 years old in good health. The CDR3 protein is CSARDGGDTQYF. The part of the CDR3 DNA that was read is TGCAGTGCTAGAGATGGGGGGGATACG.